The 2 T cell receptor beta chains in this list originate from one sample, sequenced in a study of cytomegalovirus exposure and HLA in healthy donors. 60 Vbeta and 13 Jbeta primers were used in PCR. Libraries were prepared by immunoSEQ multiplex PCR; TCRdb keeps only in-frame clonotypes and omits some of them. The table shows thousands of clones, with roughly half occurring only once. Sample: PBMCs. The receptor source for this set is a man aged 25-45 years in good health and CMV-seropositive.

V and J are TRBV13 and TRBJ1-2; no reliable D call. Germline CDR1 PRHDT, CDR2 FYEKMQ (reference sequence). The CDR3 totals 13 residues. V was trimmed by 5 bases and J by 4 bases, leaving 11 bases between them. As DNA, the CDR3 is TGTGCCAGCAGCCTCTGGGAGGCCTATGGCTACACCTTC. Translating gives CASSLWEAYGYTF.

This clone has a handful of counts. The CDR3 region is CASSQDLRGTLTFPGELFF. The DNA for the CDR3 is TGTGCCAGCAGCCAAGATCTACGAGGTACCCTAACATTTCCCGGGGAGCTGTTTTTT. The chain combines TRBV4-2 with TRBJ2-2, with unresolved D. The length of the CDR3 is 19 residues. Trimming took off 0 bases at V and 6 bases at J, with 23 bases between the two ends. In germline, CDR1 is LGHNA, CDR2 YNFKEQ.